The source of this T cell receptor beta chain is a study of cytomegalovirus exposure and HLA in healthy donors. Study in general: From donors who were HLA-typed, an early data release held approximately 84 million unique TCRs.

The primer mix had 60 Vbeta and 13 Jbeta primers. The data were produced by immunoSEQ multiplex PCR, yet TCRdb's version contains in-frame clones alone and is incomplete. The listing contains around 150,000 clones. This CDR3 comprises 16 residues. CDR1 is SGHRS and CDR2 is YFSETQ in the germline V gene. V shed 5 bases and J shed 4 bases, with 19 bases lying between them. This receptor was obtained from a woman aged 60 to 75 in good health and CMV-seronegative. J is TRBJ2-4 and V is TRBV5-1; D call uncertain. Sequenced input: PBMCs. The CDR3 nucleotides read TGCGCCAGCAGTCCCGACTCAAGGTTAGAAAAAAACATTCAGTACTTC. Its translation is CASSPDSRLEKNIQYF.